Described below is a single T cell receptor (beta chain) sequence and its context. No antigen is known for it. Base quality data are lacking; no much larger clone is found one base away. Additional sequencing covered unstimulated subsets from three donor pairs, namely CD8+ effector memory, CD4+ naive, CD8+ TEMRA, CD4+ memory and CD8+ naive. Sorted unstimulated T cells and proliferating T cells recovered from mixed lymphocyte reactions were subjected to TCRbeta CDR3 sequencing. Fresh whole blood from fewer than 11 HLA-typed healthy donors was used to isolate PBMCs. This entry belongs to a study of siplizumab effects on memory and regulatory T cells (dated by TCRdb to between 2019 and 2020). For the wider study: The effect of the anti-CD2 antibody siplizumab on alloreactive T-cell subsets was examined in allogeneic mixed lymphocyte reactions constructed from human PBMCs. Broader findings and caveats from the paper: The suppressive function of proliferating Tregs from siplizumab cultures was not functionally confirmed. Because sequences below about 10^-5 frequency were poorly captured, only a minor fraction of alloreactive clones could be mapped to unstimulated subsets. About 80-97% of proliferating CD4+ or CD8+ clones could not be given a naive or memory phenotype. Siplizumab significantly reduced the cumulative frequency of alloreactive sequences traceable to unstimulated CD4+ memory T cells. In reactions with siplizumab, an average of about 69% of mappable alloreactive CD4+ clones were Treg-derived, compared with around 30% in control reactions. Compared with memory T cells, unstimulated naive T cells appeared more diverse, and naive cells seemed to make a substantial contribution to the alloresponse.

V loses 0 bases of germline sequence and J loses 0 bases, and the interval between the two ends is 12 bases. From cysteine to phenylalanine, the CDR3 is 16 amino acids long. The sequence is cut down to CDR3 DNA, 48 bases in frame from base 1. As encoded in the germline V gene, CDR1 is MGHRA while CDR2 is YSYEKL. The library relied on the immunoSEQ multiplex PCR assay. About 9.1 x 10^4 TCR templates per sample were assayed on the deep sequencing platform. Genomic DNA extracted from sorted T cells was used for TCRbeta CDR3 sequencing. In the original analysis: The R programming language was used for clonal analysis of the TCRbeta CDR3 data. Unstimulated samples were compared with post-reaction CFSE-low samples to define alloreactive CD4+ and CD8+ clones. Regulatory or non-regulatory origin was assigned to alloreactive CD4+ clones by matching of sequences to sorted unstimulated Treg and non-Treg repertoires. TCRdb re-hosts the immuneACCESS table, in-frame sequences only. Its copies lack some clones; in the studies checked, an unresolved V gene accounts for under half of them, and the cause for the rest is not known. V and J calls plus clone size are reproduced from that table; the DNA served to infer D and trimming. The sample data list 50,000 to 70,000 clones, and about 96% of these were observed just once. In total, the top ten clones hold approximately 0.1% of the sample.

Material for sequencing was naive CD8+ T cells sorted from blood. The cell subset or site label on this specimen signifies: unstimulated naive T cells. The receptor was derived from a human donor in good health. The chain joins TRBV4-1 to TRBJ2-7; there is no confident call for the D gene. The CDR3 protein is CASSQEPTASSYEQYF. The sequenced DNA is TGCGCCAGCAGCCAAGAACCGACGGCTAGCTCCTACGAGCAGTACTTC.